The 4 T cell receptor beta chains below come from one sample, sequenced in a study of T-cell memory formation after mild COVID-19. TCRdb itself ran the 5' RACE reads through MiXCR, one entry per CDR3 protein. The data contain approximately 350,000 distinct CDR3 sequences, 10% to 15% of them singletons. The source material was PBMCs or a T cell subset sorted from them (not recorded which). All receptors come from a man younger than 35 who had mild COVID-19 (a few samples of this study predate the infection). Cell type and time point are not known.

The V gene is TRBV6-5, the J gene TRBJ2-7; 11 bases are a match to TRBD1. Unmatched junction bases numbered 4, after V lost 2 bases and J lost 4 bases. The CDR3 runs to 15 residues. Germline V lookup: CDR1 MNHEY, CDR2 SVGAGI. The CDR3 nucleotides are TGTGCCAGCAGTTACGGACAGGGGGCTAGGTACGAGCAGTACTTC. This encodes CASSYGQGARYEQYF.

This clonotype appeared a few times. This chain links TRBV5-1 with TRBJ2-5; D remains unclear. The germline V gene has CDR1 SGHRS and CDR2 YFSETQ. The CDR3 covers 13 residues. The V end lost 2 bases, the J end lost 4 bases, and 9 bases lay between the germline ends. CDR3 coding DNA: TGCGCCAGCAGCTTCCCCCCCGGAGAGACCCAGTACTTC. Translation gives CASSFPPGETQYF.

CDR3 region: CASTGGSGSGANVLTF. In nucleotides, the CDR3 is TGTGCCAGCACCGGAGGGTCGGGATCTGGGGCCAACGTCCTGACTTTC. V gene TRBV6-1 combines with J gene TRBJ2-6; a weak D match, TRBD2 (6 bases). The CDR3 covers 16 residues. The V gene lost 7 bases and the J gene lost 1 base, with 14 bases spanning the gap. Germline values: CDR1 MNHNS, CDR2 SASEGT.

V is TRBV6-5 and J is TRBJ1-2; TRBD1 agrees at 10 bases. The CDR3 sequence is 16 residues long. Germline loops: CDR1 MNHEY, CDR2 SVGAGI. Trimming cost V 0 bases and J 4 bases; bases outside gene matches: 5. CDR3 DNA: TGTGCCAGCAGTTACTCGGGACAGGGGACCGTCTATGGCTACACCTTC. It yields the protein CASSYSGQGTVYGYTF.